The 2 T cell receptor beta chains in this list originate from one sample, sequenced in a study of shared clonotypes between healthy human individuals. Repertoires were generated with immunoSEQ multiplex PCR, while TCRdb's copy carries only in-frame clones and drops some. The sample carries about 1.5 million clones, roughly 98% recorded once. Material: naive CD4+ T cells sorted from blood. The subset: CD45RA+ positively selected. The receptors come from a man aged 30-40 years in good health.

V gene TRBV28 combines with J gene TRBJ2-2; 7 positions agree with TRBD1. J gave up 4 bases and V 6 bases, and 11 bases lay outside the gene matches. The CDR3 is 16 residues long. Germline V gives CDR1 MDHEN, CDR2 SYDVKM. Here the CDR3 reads CASSFLTGAGTGELFF. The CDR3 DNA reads TGTGCCAGCAGCTTCCTCACAGGGGCAGGCACCGGGGAGCTGTTTTTT. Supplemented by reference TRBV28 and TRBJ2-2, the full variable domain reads DVKVTQSSRYLVKRTGEKVFLECVQDMDHENMFWYRQDPGLGLRLIYFSYDVKMKEKGDIPEGYSVSREKKERFSLILESASTNQTSMYLCASSFLTGAGTGELFFGEGSRLTVL.

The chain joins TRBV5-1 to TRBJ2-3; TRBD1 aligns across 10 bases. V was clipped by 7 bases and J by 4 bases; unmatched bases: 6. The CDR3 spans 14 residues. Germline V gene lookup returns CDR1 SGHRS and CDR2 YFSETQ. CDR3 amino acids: CASRRQGAADTQYF. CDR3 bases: TGCGCCAGCCGACGACAGGGGGCCGCAGATACGCAGTATTTT.